In its sample, the clone carrying this T cell receptor beta chain was seen many times. What it recognizes is unknown. Germline V CDR1 and CDR2: DFQATT, SNEGSKA (reference sequence). The CDR3 is made up of 16 amino acids. V shed 6 bases and J 6 bases; nucleotides not matched to a gene: 12. The sample is drawn from a study of T cells in Graves' hyperthyroidism and ophthalmopathy. Regarding the study as a whole: Stable hyperthyroidism was told apart from ophthalmopathy by a model built on 13 V-J features. Clonotypes that were expanded in thyroid above 0.001 mostly appeared in blood too.

Ophthalmopathy patients showed a Clinical Activity Score of at least 3, NOSPECS grade of at least 4 and duration under 3 months. RNA transcripts gave rise to amplified TCR beta CDR3 regions. The HTBI set primed first-round TCR CDR3 RT-PCR. TCRdb itself ran the multiplex PCR reads through MiXCR, one entry per CDR3 protein. Among under 350,000 distinct CDR3 sequences listed, about 15% were seen once. The material sequenced was blood. The V gene is TRBV20-1, the J gene TRBJ1-6; TRBD1 matches 9 bases. The source is an older woman with Graves' ophthalmopathy. The CDR3 sequence is CSAQPQGTGLNSPLHF. Written as DNA, the CDR3 is TGCAGTGCCCAACCTCAGGGGACAGGGCTTAATTCACCCCTCCACTTT.